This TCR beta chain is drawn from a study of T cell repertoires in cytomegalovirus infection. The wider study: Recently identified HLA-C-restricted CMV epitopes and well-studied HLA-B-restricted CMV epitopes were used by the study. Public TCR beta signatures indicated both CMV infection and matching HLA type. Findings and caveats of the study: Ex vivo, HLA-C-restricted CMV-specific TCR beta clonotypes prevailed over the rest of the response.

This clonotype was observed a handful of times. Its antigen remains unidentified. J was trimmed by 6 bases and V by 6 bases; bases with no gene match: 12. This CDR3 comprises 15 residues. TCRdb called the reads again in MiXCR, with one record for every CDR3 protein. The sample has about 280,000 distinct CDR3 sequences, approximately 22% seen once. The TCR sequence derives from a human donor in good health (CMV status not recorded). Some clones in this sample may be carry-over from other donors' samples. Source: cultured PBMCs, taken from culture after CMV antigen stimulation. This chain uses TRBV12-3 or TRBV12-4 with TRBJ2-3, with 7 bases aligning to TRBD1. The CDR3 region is CASRPQTGSGDTQYF. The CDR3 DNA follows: TGTGCCAGCAGACCCCAGACAGGGTCCGGGGATACGCAGTATTTT.